A selection of T cell receptor beta chains follows, all from one sample in a study of shared clonotypes between healthy human individuals. Repertoires were generated with immunoSEQ multiplex PCR, while TCRdb's copy carries only in-frame clones and drops some. The sample has 2 million to 3 million clones; 80% to 95% are singletons. Sequenced: naive CD4+ T cells from PBMCs. The receptors come from a man between 18 and 29 years old in good health. Some clones in this sample may be carry-over from other donors' samples. Each CDR3 is given with its conserved first and last residue. Fields, in order: D gene, CDR3 length, V gene, clone size, J gene, CDR3 DNA, CDR3 protein. D genes are given only for firm matches. Size tells how often a clone was seen (once, few, many) or the class of an expanded clone, and some rows leave it out.

>TRBD2|19|TRBV5-1|NA|TRBJ2-1
TGCGCCAGCAGCGGGGGACTAGCGGGAGGAATCAGCTCCTACAATGAGCAGTTCTTC
CASSGGLAGGISSYNEQFF
>NA|16|TRBV28|NA|TRBJ1-3
TGTGCCAGCAGTACGGACAGTCGAACTCTCGGAAACACCATATATTTT
CASSTDSRTLGNTIYF
>NA|10|TRBV20-1|NA|TRBJ2-3
TGCAGTGCTATTGGAGGTACGCAGTATTTT
CSAIGGTQYF
>NA|14|TRBV4-2|NA|TRBJ1-1
TGTGCCAGCAGCCAGCTAGGAGCGTACTCTGAAGCTTTCTTT
CASSQLGAYSEAFF
>NA|13|TRBV7-9|NA|TRBJ2-1
TGTGCCAGCAGCTTTACAGGGAACAATGAGCAGTTCTTC
CASSFTGNNEQFF
>NA|15|TRBV6-6|NA|TRBJ2-5
TGTGCCAGCAGAAAAAACGCGGGTTCCGAGGGGACCCAGTACTTC
CASRKNAGSEGTQYF
>TRBD1|13|TRBV2|NA|TRBJ1-6
TGTGCCAGCAGTGGACAGGGCTTCTCACCCCTCCACTTT
CASSGQGFSPLHF
>TRBD1|15|TRBV15|NA|TRBJ2-7
TGTGCCACCAGCAGAGATCTGGGACAGGGCTACGAGCAGTACTTC
CATSRDLGQGYEQYF
>NA|15|TRBV28|NA|TRBJ2-1
TGTGCCAGCAGTTTCCATAGCGGGACAGACAATGAGCAGTTCTTC
CASSFHSGTDNEQFF
>TRBD1|16|TRBV28|NA|TRBJ1-5
TGTGCCAGCAGCTATAACGGACAGGGGGGATTTAGGCCCCAGCATTTT
CASSYNGQGGFRPQHF
>TRBD2|15|TRBV2|NA|TRBJ2-1
TGTGCCAGCCGCCGGGAGCGGGATACCTACAATGAGCAGTTCTTC
CASRRERDTYNEQFF
>TRBD2|17|TRBV5-1|NA|TRBJ2-3
TGCGCCAGCAGCTTGGCCATAAGCGGGAGAACAGCAGATACGCAGTATTTT
CASSLAISGRTADTQYF
>NA|13|TRBV6-6|NA|TRBJ1-1
TGTGCCAGCAGTTACGCACAGGGCACTGAAGCTTTCTTT
CASSYAQGTEAFF
>TRBD2|19|TRBV4-1|NA|TRBJ2-5
TGCGCCAGCAGCCAAGACCGGGGGACTAGCGGGACTATTCAAGAGACCCAGTACTTC
CASSQDRGTSGTIQETQYF
>NA|14|TRBV10-3|NA|TRBJ1-2
TGTGCCATCAGGACGGGGTATTCGGACTATGGCTACACCTTC
CAIRTGYSDYGYTF
>NA|14|TRBV5-1|NA|TRBJ1-3
TGCGCCAGCAGCTTGGACAGGGTTGGAAACACCATATATTTT
CASSLDRVGNTIYF
>NA|16|TRBV28|NA|TRBJ2-1
TGTGCCAGCATACTGTCCGGGACTTCGATTTACAATGAGCAGTTCTTC
CASILSGTSIYNEQFF
>TRBD1|15|TRBV28|NA|TRBJ1-1
TGTGCCAGCAACCCACAGGGGTTCCAGAACACTGAAGCTTTCTTT
CASNPQGFQNTEAFF
>NA|14|TRBV7-9|NA|TRBJ2-7
TGTGCCAGCAGCTTAGCGGGGCTAGACGGCGAGCAGTACTTC
CASSLAGLDGEQYF
>NA|15|TRBV28|NA|TRBJ2-7
TGTGCCAGCAGCCCCGGCGGGGCGCTTTCCTACGAGCAGTACTTC
CASSPGGALSYEQYF
>NA|10|TRBV28|NA|TRBJ1-2
TGTGCCAGCAGTAGAGATGGCTACACCTTC
CASSRDGYTF
>NA|14|TRBV9|few|TRBJ1-1
TGTGCCAGCAGCCGGGGGCGAGGTGTCACTGAAGCTTTCTTT
CASSRGRGVTEAFF
>NA|16|TRBV18|NA|TRBJ2-3
TGTGCCAGCTCACCACCTAACAGGCGGGACACAGATACGCAGTATTTT
CASSPPNRRDTDTQYF
>NA|15|TRBV2|NA|TRBJ1-1
TGTGCCAGCAGTTCCTCGGGGCAGAAGAACACTGAAGCTTTCTTT
CASSSSGQKNTEAFF
>NA|14|TRBV5-1|NA|TRBJ1-1
TGCGCCAGCAGCATCACCGGGACAAACGCTGAAGCTTTCTTT
CASSITGTNAEAFF